Shown below are 23 T cell receptor beta chains from a single sample sequenced in a study of Ad26.COV2.S vaccination and SARS-CoV-2 variants. The assay was immunoSEQ multiplex PCR, and TCRdb's table has in-frame clones only and misses some. This repertoire shows about 370,000 clones, about nine tenths found once; its top ten account for around 3.4%. Indicated treatment: 19 received Ad26.COV2.S at low or high dose, single or two shots; about 5 received placebo; per-sample allocation not given. Specimen acquisition occurred on day 63 following the initial vaccine or placebo injection. The sequencing here drew on peripheral blood, taken in a trial of Ad26.COV2.S vaccine versus placebo. These receptor sequences come from a person aged 18 to 59 who received the Ad26.COV2.S COVID-19 vaccine or a placebo.

The V gene is TRBV5-5, the J gene TRBJ1-5; D is unresolved. The CDR3 has 14 residues. V was trimmed by 0 bases and J by 7 bases, leaving 11 bases between them. CDR1 is SGHKS and CDR2 is YYEKEE in the germline V gene (reference sequence). Here the CDR3 reads CASSLGHQQQPQHF. As DNA, the CDR3 is TGTGCCAGCAGCTTGGGACATCAACAGCAGCCCCAGCATTTT. Full variable domain (remainder filled in from reference TRBV5-5 and TRBJ1-5): DAGVTQSPTHLIKTRGQQVTLRCSPISGHKSVSWYQQVLGQGPQFIFQYYEKEERGRGNFPDRFSARQFPNYSSELNVNALLLGDSALYLCASSLGHQQQPQHFGDGTRLSIL.

V usage is TRBV7-2 and J usage is TRBJ2-2; D gene ambiguous. Trimming stripped 3 bases from V and 6 bases from J, with 8 bases between. The CDR3 has 13 residues. Germline V lookup: CDR1 SGHTA, CDR2 FQGNSA. The CDR3 protein is CASSFKESGELFF. The CDR3 nucleotides read TGTGCCAGCAGCTTTAAGGAATCCGGGGAGCTGTTTTTT. Based on the CDR3 plus reference TRBV7-2 and TRBJ2-2, the full variable domain is GAGVSQSPSNKVTEKGKDVELRCDPISGHTALYWYRQSLGQGLEFLIYFQGNSAPDKSGLPSDRFSAERTGGSVSTLTIQRTQQEDSAVYLCASSFKESGELFFGEGSRLTVL.

This rearrangement joins TRBV15 to TRBJ2-3, with 7 bases fitting TRBD1. Germline trimming cut 1 base from V and 0 bases from J; bases unmatched to any gene: 7. The CDR3 consists of 17 residues. CDR1 and CDR2 (germline): LNHNV, YYDKDF (reference sequence). CDR3 DNA: TGTGCCACCAGCAGAGGGGACAGCCTCTCTAGCACAGATACGCAGTATTTT. Amino acid sequence: CATSRGDSLSSTDTQYF.

V gene TRBV2 combines with J gene TRBJ2-7; 7 bases map to TRBD1. Germline loops: CDR1 SNHLY, CDR2 FYNNEI. The CDR3 covers 14 residues. The junction had 9 bases not matched to a gene; V was cut back by 10 bases and J by 0 bases. The CDR3, as DNA: TGTGCCAACAAACAGGGGCACAGCTCCTACGAGCAGTACTTC. It specifies CANKQGHSSYEQYF.

V and J are TRBV7-9 and TRBJ1-1; D possibly corresponds to TRBD1 (6 bases). Deletions cut 2 bases from V and 2 bases from J, with 18 bases between. The CDR3 has 17 residues. The V gene's germline CDR1 is SEHNR and CDR2 FQNEAQ (reference sequence). CDR3 protein: CASSLHPRTVYNTEAFF. The CDR3 DNA follows: TGTGCCAGCAGCTTACACCCAAGGACAGTCTATAACACTGAAGCTTTCTTT.

The chain recombines TRBV2 with TRBJ2-1, with D unclear. Germline-derived CDR1 and CDR2 are SNHLY and FYNNEI. The CDR3 has 15 amino acids. V gave up 4 bases and J gave up 0 bases, with 10 bases separating them. The CDR3 here is CASSVDLASYNEQFF. In DNA form, the CDR3 reads TGTGCCAGCAGTGTTGACCTTGCCTCCTACAATGAGCAGTTCTTC.

The chain uses TRBV2 and TRBJ2-2, with D uncertain. Looked up from germline, CDR1 is SNHLY and CDR2 is FYNNEI. CDR3 size: 14 residues. Trimming stripped 8 bases from V and 0 bases from J, with 10 bases between. CDR3 coding DNA: TGTGCCAGCCGACGGAACGCGAACACCGGGGAGCTGTTTTTT. Protein sequence: CASRRNANTGELFF.

The table lists this clone with a few counts. V gene TRBV12-5 combines with J gene TRBJ2-1; 9 bases are a match to TRBD2. V lost 5 bases and J lost 8; bases outside the gene matches: 7. The CDR3 loop spans 14 amino acids. CDR1 and CDR2 (germline): LGHNT, FRNRAP. CDR3: CASGPRTSADEQFF. Written as DNA, the CDR3 is TGTGCTAGTGGTCCAAGGACTAGCGCGGATGAGCAGTTCTTC.

In the case of this clone: One end of the junction varies from germline; a read error may be responsible. CDR3 bases: TGTGCCAGCAGCTTCACCGGGACCCCGAGCTTT. Its translation is CASSFTGTPSF. The chain recombines TRBV5-8 with TRBJ1-6; tentatively, D is TRBD1 (5 bases). CDR1 and CDR2 from the germline V gene are SGHTS and YDEGEE. The CDR3 spans 11 residues.

This clone was seen only once. The chain employs TRBV3-1 (or the pseudogene TRBV3-2) and TRBJ1-1; D may be TRBD1 (5 bases). The germline CDR1 and CDR2 sequences are LGHDT and YNNKEL (reference sequence). The CDR3 covers 14 residues. Trimming took off 5 bases at V and 3 bases at J, with 13 bases between the two ends. CDR3 region: CASSGDTGYTEAFF. CDR3 bases: TGTGCCAGCAGCGGGGATACAGGTTACACTGAAGCTTTCTTT.

The J gene is TRBJ2-5, the V gene TRBV6-5; maybe TRBD1 (6 bases). The germline CDR1 and CDR2 sequences are MNHEY and SVGAGI. The length of the CDR3 is 15 residues. The V and J ends lost 2 bases and 7 bases respectively, with 17 bases between them. The CDR3 DNA follows: TGTGCCAGCAGTTACGGGACACCCCAATCACGGACCCAGTACTTC. It translates to CASSYGTPQSRTQYF.

The chain is built from TRBV3-1 (or the pseudogene TRBV3-2) and TRBJ1-2; the D gene is possibly TRBD1 (5 bases). Germline V gene lookup returns CDR1 LGHDT and CDR2 YNNKEL (reference sequence). V was trimmed by 0 bases and J by 4 bases, leaving 9 bases between them. CDR3 length equals 14 residues. The CDR3 nucleotides read TGTGCCAGCAGCCAAGACAGGGCGTCCTATGGCTACACCTTC. Translated, it gives CASSQDRASYGYTF.

The chain uses TRBV2 and TRBJ1-1; D is uncertain. The CDR3 is 15 amino acids. V lost 5 bases to trimming and J lost 3 bases, with 16 bases between them. CDR1 SNHLY and CDR2 FYNNEI come from the germline V gene. DNA of the CDR3: TGTGCCAGCAGTTTCCTAGGACGGGGTGACACTGAAGCTTTCTTT. Encoded protein: CASSFLGRGDTEAFF.

This clone was seen a few times. The chain joins TRBV6-4 to TRBJ2-1; perhaps D is TRBD1 or TRBD2 (6 bases each). Looked up from germline, CDR1 is MRHNA and CDR2 is SNTAGT. Trimming stripped 0 bases from V and 7 bases from J, with 13 bases between. The CDR3 consists of 15 residues. CDR3 sequence (DNA): TGTGCCAGCAGTGACTCGTGGGGGGCCGGGAATGAGCAGTTCTTC. Translated: CASSDSWGAGNEQFF.

This clone came up a few times. The chain is built from TRBV29-1 and TRBJ1-2, with D perhaps matching TRBD1 (6 bases). CDR3 length equals 14 residues. CDR1 is SQVTM, CDR2 ANQGSEA, per germline. V dropped 3 bases and J dropped 0 bases, with 11 bases sitting between them. CDR3 region: CSVDRDNSNYGYTF. In DNA, the CDR3 is TGCAGCGTTGACCGGGACAACTCTAACTATGGCTACACCTTC.

A note on this clone: Other DNA sequences in the same sample also yield this CDR3. V and J are TRBV19 and TRBJ1-1, with D possibly being TRBD1 (5 bases). CDR3 length: 12 residues. Trimming cost V 7 bases and J 4 bases, with 10 bases left between them. Germline V lookup: CDR1 LNHDA, CDR2 SQIVND (reference sequence). In nucleotides, the CDR3 is TGTGCCAGTACCTTGGGGGGCACTGAAGCTTTCTTT. This encodes CASTLGGTEAFF.

CDR3: CASSQFSRRRSQETQYF. The CDR3 nucleotides are TGTGCCAGCAGCCAATTCTCGCGCAGGAGGAGCCAAGAGACCCAGTACTTC. The chain combines TRBV16 with TRBJ2-5; D may be TRBD2 (5 bases). The germline V gene encodes CDR1 KGHSY and CDR2 FQNENV. V gave up 1 base and J gave up 1 base, with 16 bases separating them. The CDR3 sequence is 17 residues long.

This clone came up a few times. V gene TRBV6-5 combines with J gene TRBJ2-1; 8 nucleotides match TRBD2. The ends lost 8 bases at V and 6 bases at J; junction bases unmatched: 9. The CDR3 is 14 residues long. From germline, CDR1 is MNHEY and CDR2 SVGAGI. In DNA form, the CDR3 reads TGTGCCAGCGGAGGAGGACTAGCACCCAATGAGCAGTTCTTC. Residues: CASGGGLAPNEQFF.

V and J are TRBV5-4 and TRBJ1-2, with TRBD1 matching 8 bases. V was pared by 0 bases and J by 4 bases, with 11 bases of the junction left unmatched. The CDR3 loop spans 17 amino acids. Looked up from germline, CDR1 is SGHNT and CDR2 is YYREEE (reference sequence). The CDR3: CASSLGGRTTGGYGYTF. The CDR3 region has the DNA TGTGCCAGCAGCTTGGGTGGCCGTACAACAGGGGGCTATGGCTACACCTTC.

The genes are TRBV27 and TRBJ2-2; 7 nucleotides line up with TRBD1. Germline CDR1 and CDR2: MNHEY and SMNVEV (reference sequence). CDR3 length equals 16 residues. V lost 2 bases, J lost 6 bases, and 9 bases stayed unmatched. The CDR3 region is CASSLQGTVKAGELFF. Written as DNA, the CDR3 is TGTGCCAGCAGTTTACAGGGGACAGTCAAAGCCGGGGAGCTGTTTTTT.

The gene calls are TRBV7-2 and TRBJ2-3; 11 bases are shared with TRBD2. Germline values: CDR1 SGHTA, CDR2 FQGNSA. Trimming at V came to 5 bases and at J to 7 bases, leaving 8 bases not matched to a gene. This CDR3 comprises 15 residues. The CDR3 loop is CASSISGGAGNTQYF. The CDR3 DNA sequence: TGTGCCAGCAGCATTAGCGGGGGGGCCGGAAATACGCAGTATTTT.

The chain combines TRBV2 with TRBJ1-2, with 8 bases identical to TRBD1. V was clipped by 5 bases and J by 4 bases; unmatched bases: 9. This CDR3 comprises 15 residues. Germline-derived CDR1 and CDR2 are SNHLY and FYNNEI. CDR3 nucleotides: TGTGCCAGCAGTTCCGAGACAGGGGCGACCTATGGCTACACCTTC. This translates into CASSSETGATYGYTF.

This clone was found a few times. The chain uses TRBV23-1 and TRBJ1-6; no clear D. TRBV23-1 is flagged as an ORF with uncertain function. This CDR3 region has 16 residues. With 1 base removed from V and 7 bases from J, the gap between germline ends came to 14 bases. CDR3 sequence (DNA): TGCGCCAGCAGTCAATTAGGACGAGAAAAGAATTCACCCCTCCACTTT. Translation gives CASSQLGREKNSPLHF.